This T cell receptor beta chain was identified in a study of cytomegalovirus exposure and HLA in healthy donors (dated by TCRdb to about 2017). Background for the entire study: An earlier analysis of approximately 590 of the donors reported approximately 300 Gb of sequence data and roughly 100 million unique TCR beta sequences from roughly 200 million T cells. Four or five DR-DQ haplotypes were treated as single units for association and clustering because of strong linkage in the cohort. Along with the approximately 620-subject first cohort, a separate validation cohort of 120 different subjects was used. Class I and class II HLA loci were covered by the typing at four-digit resolution. An early release covering roughly 640 HLA-typed donors comprised 300 to 350 gigabases of sequencing data and some 79 million unique TCR sequences. The genetic ancestry cluster associated with self-reported Caucasian donors included roughly 84% of the 398 genotyped donors. A later genetic analysis used genome-wide SNP genotypes for 398 of the 666 donors, treating that subset as a discovery cohort. In an earlier analysis of around 540 of the donors, high-throughput TCR beta sequencing was used to judge whether each TCR beta V gene segment behaved as functional or pseudogenic. Rather than using new phenotypic data, the later analysis identified candidate immune exposures from TCR beta sequences and from how often those sequences occurred across donors. The study aimed to test whether cataloging public T cell receptors could reveal signatures of past pathogen exposure. In a later analysis, previously published TCR beta repertoires from 550 to 750 donors were re-analyzed and high-resolution HLA genotyping was added so that TCR occurrence patterns could be studied. High-throughput TCR immunosequencing, statistical association of individual TCRs with disease status, and machine learning were combined to predict cytomegalovirus infection status. Every repertoire in the discovery cohort had been generated on one and the same sequencing platform. Among 350 to 400 genotyped donors of the cohort, an average of 235,054 unique TCR beta nucleotide sequences were sequenced per donor, roughly 18% of them non-productive. Donor age, sex, ethnicity and CMV serostatus were collected together with the repertoire data. The study used immunosequencing to profile the T cell repertoires of approximately 650 subjects and linked those repertoires to cytomegalovirus serostatus. Typing coverage differed by locus: A, B, C, DRB1 and DQB1 were typed in roughly 629-640 donors, DQA1 in approximately 520, DPA1 in around 610, and DPB1 in 400 to 480. What the study reported, not specific to this receptor: Immune exposure information for the cohort was limited to CMV serostatus. It was suggested by the authors that the approach could potentially be generalized to other disease states and immunological phenotypes. In a later analysis, TCR association rates were found to vary across HLA loci, with the most associated TCRs seen for DRB1 alleles and the fewest for HLA-C alleles. Three of the identified cytomegalovirus-associated TCR beta chains were confirmed in vitro to be specific for cytomegalovirus antigens. A further reported finding was that TCR beta sequences accurately predicted the HLA-A and HLA-B alleles for most subjects in the first cohort. Most TCR sequences were observed very rarely across donors, whereas some public TCRs were present in many individuals. In a later genetic analysis, fewer N-insertions in productive TCRs were reported among donors in an Asian-associated ancestry cluster than the roughly 700-donor mean. In an earlier analysis of some 500 of the donors, most TCR beta V segments were observed in productive rearrangements about 87% or about 30% of the time, broadly matching IMGT annotations. According to a later analysis, most CMV-associated TCR beta chains appeared to be HLA-restricted, and the HLA associations seemed to be driven largely by CMV exposure. Only TCR beta chains were sequenced in this cohort, and the absence of alpha or paired-chain data limited detectable features. The 87-base-pair reads could not distinguish some IMGT-functional V segments, including TRBV6-2 and TRBV6-3, so those segments were excluded. A later genetic analysis associated a missense DCLRE1C variant with V-gene and J-gene trimming of TCR beta chains, and an independent cohort replicated the association. A cluster of highly shared sequence variants was judged likely to be a technical artifact of the sequencing pipeline. A later analysis reported that several top co-occurrence clusters appeared linked to parvovirus B19, influenza, CMV and Epstein-Barr virus. Assigning TCR associations to individual alleles was difficult when HLA alleles, especially DR and DQ, strongly co-occurred. Specific HLA alleles were associated with roughly 17,000 TCR beta sequences at a false discovery rate of 0.05 in a later analysis. Because some donors lacked HLA typing at each locus, the association tests relied only on the typed subset. Sequencing depth was assumed to be roughly uniform across donors in the presence/absence analyses, though that assumption may not hold. In the study, some 160 TCR beta chains were listed as associated with cytomegalovirus. Compared with equally common non-associated chains, HLA-associated TCR beta chains in a later analysis were more clonally expanded and had lower generation probabilities. Correlated functional status among segregating V segments might be attributable to linkage disequilibrium, but an unknown experimental factor could not be ruled out. Cytomegalovirus status was reported to be diagnosed by the classifier with high specificity and sensitivity in both the original and validation cohorts. Because counts were too low, seventeen rarely observed V segments, including chromosome 9 orphons, were excluded from the earlier analysis of around 590 of the donors.

The cohort consisted of more than 650 healthy bone marrow donors. Cohort members were all nominally healthy when sampled, although unrecorded immune exposures were likely present. The donor was CMV seropositive and belonged to the group of 250 to 300 seropositive cohort members. A peripheral blood sample was provided by each donor, and peripheral blood mononuclear cells were used for TCR beta sequencing. The Qiagen DNeasy Blood Extraction Kit was used to extract genomic DNA from the blood cell samples. The CDR3 holds 16 amino acids from the cysteine to the phenylalanine. The retained sequence is limited to the CDR3, 48 bases, with the frame set at the first base. Looking up the germline V gene (reference sequence) yields CDR1 LNHDA and CDR2 SQIVND. Trimming takes 6 bases from V and 1 base from J, and the germline ends sit 18 bases apart. Only a few counts were recorded for this clone. The antigen it recognizes is unknown. One base away there is no much larger clone; base qualities are not given.

Library creation used the immunoSEQ multiplex PCR assay. A mixture of 60 forward primers for TCR Vbeta segments and 13 reverse primers for TCR Jbeta segments was used in the multiplex PCR. The CDR3 region of rearranged TCR beta genes was amplified from genomic DNA by a multiplex PCR assay. The amplified TCR beta libraries were sequenced on the Illumina HiSeq System as 87-base-pair reads. The paper's processing steps were these. Across the roughly 600 repertoires, a later analysis counted roughly 77 million unique TCR beta chains, 9 million to 14 million of which were shared by at least two donors. To remove PCR and sequencing errors, raw reads were error-corrected and collapsed into unique sequences using a nearest-neighbor algorithm that merged closely related sequences. Alignment of CDR3 sequences to IMGT reference sequences was used to assign V, D and J gene segments. Each retained sequence needed at least a six-nucleotide match to both a V gene segment and a J gene segment. A rearrangement counted as productive if the CDR3 had no stop codons and remained in frame with V and J, and every other rearrangement counted as non-productive. Following IMGT convention, CDR3 was defined as the stretch from the second conserved V-encoded cysteine to the conserved J-encoded phenylalanine. Sequences without an unambiguous match to a single V gene segment were excluded from the earlier analysis of several hundred of the donors. In an earlier analysis of 450 to 700 of the donors, V segments were called functional above 56.7% productive rearrangements and were called segregating when the between-donor standard deviation exceeded 5%. A statistical classification framework was built for diagnosing cytomegalovirus status from the catalog of TCR beta chain sequences. In a later analysis, TCR nucleotide sequences were compared against IMGT/GENE-DB human TR gene sequences so that V and J genes could be assigned. The TCRdist pipeline was used in a later analysis to assign CDR3 sequences and most-parsimonious VDJ recombination scenarios. In a later analysis, every TCR beta chain was defined by the combination of its CDR3 amino acid sequence and its V-gene family, and reads without a unique V-gene family were dropped. As a way to deal with suspected cross-contamination and a sequencing artifact, a later analysis dropped roughly 620 nucleotide sequences that were highly shared and had low generation probability. For each public chain, a later analysis derived a clonal expansion index from normalized ranks of inferred template counts within each repertoire. A later analysis computed generation probabilities with a VDJ recombination model fitted to out-of-frame rearrangements, and checked the results against IGoR. In a later analysis, hypergeometric tests were used to score TCR-TCR, TCR-HLA and TCR-CMV co-occurrence, with a repertoire-size bias correction applied to TCR pairs. To estimate false discovery rates, a later analysis permuted the HLA or CMV assignments 20 times. A later analysis grouped co-occurring TCRs with DBSCAN, adding TCRdist sequence similarity when clustering within HLA-allele-positive subsets. For co-occurrence clustering, repertoires with fewer than 30,000 or more than 120,000 public chains were excluded, along with 4 to 6 repertoires with anomalous nucleotide sharing. TCRdb re-hosts the immuneACCESS table, in-frame sequences only. Its copies lack some clones; in the studies checked, an unresolved V gene accounts for under half of them, and the cause for the rest is not known. V, J and clone size are taken as reported in that table, and D and trimming were inferred from the DNA itself. The sample contains about 120,000 clones, roughly 70% of them found a single time. The leading ten clones occupy 2.9% of the sample.

Material: PBMCs. The chain uses TRBV19 and TRBJ1-1, with TRBD1 as a weak D call on 6 bases. This clonotype was obtained from a woman aged 40 to 55 in good health and CMV-seropositive. The DNA sequence reads TGTGCCAGTAGATCCAAATCCGGGACACCGAACACTGAAGCTTTCTTT. It codes for CASRSKSGTPNTEAFF. With the rest looked up from the reference TRBV19 and TRBJ1-1 genes rather than sequenced, the full variable domain is DGGITQSPKYLFRKEGQNVTLSCEQNLNHDAMYWYRQDPGQGLRLIYYSQIVNDFQKGDIAEGYSVSREKKESFPLTVTSAQKNPTAFYLCASRSKSGTPNTEAFFGQGTRLTVV.